The 5 T cell receptor beta chains below come from one sample, sequenced in a study of cytomegalovirus exposure and HLA in healthy donors. The PCR used 60 Vbeta and 13 Jbeta primers. Only in-frame clones appear in the TCRdb table, and some are missing; sequencing was by immunoSEQ multiplex PCR. The repertoire holds roughly 170,000 clones, with 75% to 90% as singletons. The sequenced material came from PBMCs. These receptors were collected from a man aged 45-65 years in good health and CMV-seronegative.

V usage is TRBV6-5 and J usage is TRBJ1-5; TRBD1 aligns across 7 bases. The CDR3 is made up of 15 amino acids. The germline V gene encodes CDR1 MNHEY and CDR2 SVGAGI. The ends lost 4 bases at V and 2 bases at J; junction bases unmatched: 5. The CDR3 coding sequence is TGTGCCAGCAGTTCCCGACAGGGAGGCAATCAGCCCCAGCATTTT. Translated: CASSSRQGGNQPQHF.

The chain recombines TRBV19 with TRBJ1-5; 7 bases fit TRBD1. This CDR3 is 18 amino acids long. CDR1 and CDR2 (germline): LNHDA, SQIVND (reference sequence). Trimming took 3 bases from V and 5 from J; bases not matched to a gene: 16. The CDR3 DNA reads TGTGCCAGTAGTATGTTAGGGGGCGCCGTGAAGTCTGATCAGCCCCAGCATTTT. Translation gives CASSMLGGAVKSDQPQHF.

The J gene is TRBJ2-2, the V gene TRBV6-1; D might be TRBD1 (6 bases). The V end was cut by 2 bases, the J end by 6 bases, with 10 bases between. The V gene's germline CDR1 is MNHNS and CDR2 SASEGT. The CDR3 is made up of 14 amino acids. CDR3 sequence: CASSEIRQAGELFF. The CDR3 DNA reads as TGTGCCAGCAGTGAAATCCGACAGGCCGGGGAGCTGTTTTTT.

The chain couples TRBV6-1 to TRBJ2-7; 7 bases line up with TRBD1. The CDR3 totals 14 residues. Germline CDR1 MNHNS, CDR2 SASEGT. Unmatched junction bases numbered 9, after V lost 7 bases and J lost 3 bases. CDR3 amino acids: CASNPTGFGYEQYF. CDR3 bases: TGTGCCAGCAACCCGACAGGGTTCGGCTACGAGCAGTACTTC.

CDR3 sequence: CASSRGQPGIYGYTF. As DNA, the CDR3 is TGTGCCAGCAGTCGGGGACAGCCTGGCATCTATGGCTACACCTTC. V and J are TRBV6-5 and TRBJ1-2; 7 bases agree with TRBD1. Looked up from germline, CDR1 is MNHEY and CDR2 is SVGAGI. The V gene end was trimmed by 5 bases and the J gene end by 4 bases; junction bases not matched to a gene: 10. This CDR3 is 15 amino acids long.